Each of the 30 T cell receptor beta chains below was sequenced from the same sample in a study of Ad26.COV2.S vaccination and SARS-CoV-2 variants. Repertoires were generated with immunoSEQ multiplex PCR, while TCRdb's copy carries only in-frame clones and drops some. The table lists some 290,000 clones, 70% to 90% of them singletons. Treatment: some 19 received Ad26.COV2.S at low or high dose, single or two shots; 5 received placebo; per-sample allocation not given. Each sample was drawn 63 days after the first injection (of vaccine or placebo). The specimen comprised peripheral blood, sampled in a trial of Ad26.COV2.S vaccine versus placebo. These receptors all come from a person between 18 and 59 years old who received the Ad26.COV2.S COVID-19 vaccine or a placebo.

The rearrangement joins TRBV20-1 to TRBJ2-7, with D hard to call. Germline values: CDR1 DFQATT, CDR2 SNEGSKA (reference sequence). The V and J ends lost 3 bases and 4 bases respectively, with 10 bases between them. The CDR3 contains 12 residues. The CDR3, as DNA: TGCAGTGCTAGTTTGGGCCGGTACGAGCAGTACTTC. It encodes CSASLGRYEQYF.

The V gene is TRBV7-2, the J gene TRBJ2-2; 8 bases match TRBD1. Germline values: CDR1 SGHTA, CDR2 FQGNSA. V trimming: 5 bases; J trimming: 2 bases; junction bases outside the gene matches: 10. The CDR3 runs to 17 residues. DNA of the CDR3: TGTGCCAGCAGCCCTCATGGACAGGGAGTTAACACCGGGGAGCTGTTTTTT. Translated: CASSPHGQGVNTGELFF.

This chain connects TRBV7-2 to TRBJ2-3; D may match TRBD1 or TRBD2 (6 bases each). The CDR3 spans 14 residues. The V and J ends lost 3 bases and 4 bases respectively, with 11 bases between them. In germline, CDR1 is SGHTA, CDR2 FQGNSA. The CDR3 region has the DNA TGTGCCAGCAGCTTGGGGGGCTGGGCAGATACGCAGTATTTT. Translated: CASSLGGWADTQYF.

The rearrangement joins TRBV7-9 to TRBJ1-1; D might be TRBD1 (5 bases). The V and J ends lost 1 base and 4 bases respectively, with 16 bases between them. The germline V gene encodes CDR1 SEHNR and CDR2 FQNEAQ (reference sequence). The CDR3 has 16 residues. The CDR3 reads CASSLEVWGLFTEAFF. The CDR3, as DNA: TGTGCCAGCAGCTTAGAAGTCTGGGGGTTGTTCACTGAAGCTTTCTTT.

The rearrangement links TRBV6-2 or TRBV6-3 to TRBJ1-4; 9 bases line up with TRBD1. This CDR3 has 16 amino acids. From germline, CDR1 is MNHEY and CDR2 SVGEGT. The V gene end was trimmed by 1 base and the J gene end by 7 bases; junction bases not matched to a gene: 7. CDR3: CASSYLQGAPLEKLFF. CDR3 coding DNA: TGTGCCAGCAGTTACTTACAGGGGGCTCCTCTTGAAAAACTGTTTTTT.

The V gene is TRBV7-8, the J gene TRBJ2-6; no clear D. Germline V gives CDR1 SGHVS, CDR2 FQNEAQ. V lost 8 bases and J 2 bases, leaving 13 bases between the germline ends. This CDR3 spans 15 amino acids. In DNA form, the CDR3 reads TGTGCCAGCTCCGGTGGAAGGGCTGGGGCCAACGTCCTGACTTTC. Translated: CASSGGRAGANVLTF. Complete variable domain (other parts from reference TRBV7-8 and TRBJ2-6): GAGVSQSPRYKVAKRGQDVALRCDPISGHVSLFWYQQALGQGPEFLTYFQNEAQLDKSGLPSDRFFAERPEGSVSTLKIQRTQQEDSAVYLCASSGGRAGANVLTFGAGSRLTVL.

This clone was seen once. V is TRBV5-1 and J is TRBJ2-3; TRBD1 matches 8 bases. Germline values: CDR1 SGHRS, CDR2 YFSETQ. CDR3 length equals 16 residues. The ends lost 2 bases at V and 0 bases at J; junction bases unmatched: 5. This CDR3 reads CASSFVTGGSTDTQYF. DNA for the CDR3: TGCGCCAGCAGCTTTGTTACAGGGGGTAGCACAGATACGCAGTATTTT.

The chain combines TRBV12-2 with TRBJ1-6. TRBV12-2 is designated a pseudogene. The CDR3 length is 20 residues. The CDR3 nucleotides read TGTGCAAGTCGCTTCGAGCCAAGATCCCCGGAGGGTCTATATAATTCACCCCTCCACTTT. Translating gives CASRFEPRSPEGLYNSPLHF.

This chain links TRBV18 with TRBJ2-7, with 11 bases identical to TRBD1. The CDR3 has 16 amino acids. V trimming: 3 bases; J trimming: 3 bases; junction bases outside the gene matches: 7. The germline V gene has CDR1 KGHSH and CDR2 LQKENI. CDR3 bases: TGTGCCAGCTCACCTAATCTCGGGACAGGGGGCTACGAGCAGTACTTC. This encodes CASSPNLGTGGYEQYF.

Only one count was recorded for this clone. This CDR3 is CASSQGLGRKKNIQYF. For the CDR3, the DNA is TGTGCCAGCAGCCAAGGTTTGGGCAGGAAGAAAAACATTCAGTACTTC. The chain links TRBV3-1 (or the pseudogene TRBV3-2) to TRBJ2-4, with unresolved D. This CDR3 region has 16 residues. Trimming removed 1 base at V and 4 bases at J, with 14 bases between. From germline, CDR1 is LGHDT and CDR2 YNNKEL (reference sequence).

The rearrangement links TRBV6-6 to TRBJ1-4, with 7 nucleotides matching TRBD1. The CDR3 has 15 residues. The V segment lost 4 bases and the J segment 4 bases; nucleotides outside the gene matches: 6. Germline V gives CDR1 MNHNY, CDR2 SVGAGI (reference sequence). In nucleotides, the CDR3 is TGTGCCAGCAGTTCGAGGACAGGACTTAATGAAAAACTGTTTTTT. It specifies CASSSRTGLNEKLFF.

The rearrangement uses TRBV6-5 and TRBJ1-2; 8 bases line up with TRBD1. The germline gives CDR1 MNHEY, CDR2 SVGAGI. Trimming removed 2 bases from V and 8 bases from J; junction bases left unmatched: 10. This CDR3 is built from 15 residues. The CDR3 bases are TGTGCCAGCAGTTACGGGCAGGGGGCCCTCTCGGGCTACACCTTC. Encoded protein: CASSYGQGALSGYTF.

J is TRBJ2-5 and V is TRBV18; no reliable D call. The V end lost 3 bases, the J end lost 5 bases, and 13 bases lay between the germline ends. Per germline, CDR1 KGHSH and CDR2 LQKENI. The CDR3 is 14 residues long. The CDR3 reads CASSPSRLGETQYF. The CDR3, as DNA: TGTGCCAGCTCACCTTCTAGGCTTGGGGAGACCCAGTACTTC.

The chain uses TRBV5-1 and TRBJ1-2, with 9 positions matching TRBD1. There are 15 residues in the CDR3. V shed 6 bases, J shed 1 base, and the junction held 7 bases outside the gene matches. Germline V lookup: CDR1 SGHRS, CDR2 YFSETQ. CDR3 residues: CASTTTGGVNYGYTF. In DNA, the CDR3 is TGCGCCAGCACCACCACAGGGGGCGTTAACTATGGCTACACCTTC. The full variable domain, its missing parts supplied by reference TRBV5-1 and TRBJ1-2, is KAGVTQTPRYLIKTRGQQVTLSCSPISGHRSVSWYQQTPGQGLQFLFEYFSETQRNKGNFPGRFSGRQFSNSRSEMNVSTLELGDSALYLCASTTTGGVNYGYTFGSGTRLTVV.

This chain connects TRBV6-2 or TRBV6-3 to TRBJ1-1; tentatively, D is TRBD1 (5 bases). Germline lookup yields CDR1 MNHEY and CDR2 SVGEGT. There are 14 residues in the CDR3. The V end lost 3 bases, the J end lost 4 bases, and 12 bases lay between the germline ends. The CDR3 reads CASSYMGRSTEAFF. The CDR3 DNA is TGTGCCAGCAGTTATATGGGGCGAAGCACTGAAGCTTTCTTT.

The chain carries TRBV7-2 and TRBJ2-6, with D perhaps TRBD1 (6 bases). V lost 5 bases to trimming and J lost 0 bases, with 17 bases between them. The germline V gene has CDR1 SGHTA and CDR2 FQGNSA. This CDR3 region has 18 residues. In nucleotides, the CDR3 is TGTGCCAGCAGCCCCAGGACAGCGATAAGCTCTGGGGCCAACGTCCTGACTTTC. As protein: CASSPRTAISSGANVLTF.

This rearrangement joins TRBV2 to TRBJ2-7, with D maybe TRBD1 (6 bases). The CDR3 totals 14 residues. Trimming removed 4 bases at V and 3 bases at J, with 13 bases between. Germline V CDR1 and CDR2: SNHLY, FYNNEI. The CDR3 region is CASSVGGRGYEQYF. CDR3 nucleotides: TGTGCCAGCAGTGTAGGAGGCAGGGGCTACGAGCAGTACTTC.

The chain uses TRBV6-2 or TRBV6-3 and TRBJ2-1; 9 bases map to TRBD2. In germline, CDR1 is MNHEY, CDR2 SVGEGT. This CDR3 is 16 amino acids long. The V gene end was trimmed by 3 bases and the J gene end by 5 bases; junction bases not matched to a gene: 8. The CDR3 loop is CASSYWRGGLNNEQFF. The CDR3 DNA reads as TGTGCCAGCAGTTATTGGCGGGGGGGCCTCAACAATGAGCAGTTCTTC.

The CDR3 sequence: CASSHRETQYF. Written as DNA, the CDR3 is TGTGCCAGCAGCCACCGGGAGACCCAGTACTTC. V is TRBV3-1 (or the pseudogene TRBV3-2) and J is TRBJ2-5; D unresolved. The germline V gene encodes CDR1 LGHDT and CDR2 YNNKEL (reference sequence). The CDR3 is 11 amino acids. V lost 3 bases and J 5 bases, leaving 4 bases between the germline ends.

This clone was found once. The rearrangement uses TRBV11-2 and TRBJ2-7; 12 bases agree with TRBD1. The V and J ends lost 4 bases and 1 base, in that order; junction bases with no gene match: 11. This CDR3 is built from 18 residues. Germline CDR1 reads SGHAT; CDR2 reads FQNNGV. The CDR3 sequence: CASSSSRDRGRRSYEQYF. CDR3 nucleotides: TGTGCCAGCAGCTCCTCCCGGGACAGGGGGCGCAGGTCCTACGAGCAGTACTTC.

V usage is TRBV9 and J usage is TRBJ1-6; a weak D match, TRBD1 (5 bases). CDR3 length equals 16 residues. With 3 bases removed from V and 5 bases from J, the gap between germline ends came to 15 bases. Germline V gives CDR1 SGDLS, CDR2 YYNGEE. Here the CDR3 reads CASSEKVWGDNSPLHF. The CDR3 DNA is TGTGCCAGCAGCGAGAAGGTATGGGGGGATAATTCACCCCTCCACTTT.

The CDR3 loop reads CASSNPGLAGVISSYNEQFF. In DNA, the CDR3 is TGTGCCAGCAGTAATCCGGGACTAGCGGGAGTAATCAGCTCCTACAATGAGCAGTTCTTC. V is TRBV5-4 and J is TRBJ2-1; TRBD2 matches 14 bases. Germline V gives CDR1 SGHNT, CDR2 YYREEE (reference sequence). The CDR3 sequence is 20 residues long. Trimming removed 5 bases from V and 0 bases from J; junction bases left unmatched: 13.

This rearrangement joins TRBV23-1 to TRBJ1-6; possible D gene TRBD1, 5 bases. TRBV23-1 is an ORF, with its function uncertain. Trimming took off 2 bases at V and 2 bases at J, with 7 bases between the two ends. The CDR3 runs 15 residues. The CDR3 loop is CASSQGAAYNSPLHF. Here the CDR3 DNA reads TGCGCCAGCAGTCAAGGGGCGGCCTATAATTCACCCCTCCACTTT.

Here the CDR3 DNA reads TGTGCCAGCAGTTTCGGGACTAGCGGGGGGGGCGAGCAGTTCTTC. Protein product: CASSFGTSGGGEQFF. The rearrangement uses TRBV5-4 and TRBJ2-1; 16 bases align to TRBD2. Germline CDR1 is SGHNT and CDR2 is YYREEE (reference sequence). This CDR3 contains 15 residues. Trimming at V came to 5 bases and at J to 10 bases, leaving 6 bases not matched to a gene.

The rearrangement uses TRBV6-5 and TRBJ2-5, with D maybe TRBD2 (7 bases). Trimming left V 2 bases short and J 5 bases short, with 18 bases between. CDR1 is MNHEY, CDR2 SVGAGI, per germline. This CDR3 is built from 16 residues. This CDR3 is CASSYRVTGRAETQYF. CDR3 DNA: TGTGCCAGCAGTTACCGGGTTACAGGGAGGGCGGAGACCCAGTACTTC.

This chain joins TRBV2 and TRBJ2-1; no reliable D call. The V gene lost 3 bases and the J gene lost 1 base, with 10 bases spanning the gap. The CDR3 is made up of 15 amino acids. Per the germline V gene, CDR1 is SNHLY and CDR2 is FYNNEI. CDR3 bases: TGTGCCAGCAGTGAGGAAAGGGCGTCCTACAATGAGCAGTTCTTC. It specifies CASSEERASYNEQFF.

The chain joins TRBV2 to TRBJ1-5, with 8 bases fitting TRBD1. J was trimmed by 2 bases and V by 6 bases; bases with no gene match: 9. Germline V gives CDR1 SNHLY, CDR2 FYNNEI. The CDR3 runs 16 residues. The CDR3 is CASSLTGGSGNQPQHF. The CDR3 DNA sequence: TGTGCCAGCAGCCTTACAGGGGGTTCTGGCAATCAGCCCCAGCATTTT.

The genes are TRBV19 and TRBJ1-1; D gene uncertain. The germline V gene encodes CDR1 LNHDA and CDR2 SQIVND (reference sequence). V gave up 6 bases and J gave up 0 bases, with 8 bases separating them. The CDR3 length is 13 residues. The CDR3 reads CASRSGLNTEAFF. In DNA form, the CDR3 reads TGTGCCAGTAGGTCCGGCCTGAACACTGAAGCTTTCTTT.

The rearrangement joins TRBV4-3 to TRBJ1-6; unclear D gene. The germline gives CDR1 LGHNA, CDR2 YSLEER. The CDR3 sequence is 14 residues long. V lost 0 bases to trimming and J lost 6 bases, with 6 bases between them. This chain's CDR3 is CASSQERRNSPLHF. The DNA for the CDR3 is TGCGCCAGCAGCCAAGAAAGGCGTAATTCACCCCTCCACTTT.

The CDR3 coding sequence is TGCAGTGCTAGTGCCCGTCATAATATGTGGAGTGCGCAGTATTTT. Encoded protein: CSASARHNMWSAQYF. This chain links TRBV20-1 with TRBJ2-3; D gene ambiguous. The CDR3 loop spans 15 amino acids. Germline V gene sequence: CDR1 DFQATT, CDR2 SNEGSKA (reference sequence). The V end was cut by 3 bases, the J end by 10 bases, with 23 bases between.